These 3 T cell receptor beta chains came from one sample sequenced in a study of Graves' ophthalmopathy and Graves' hyperthyroidism. Amplification targeted the TCR beta CDR3 regions, with RNA transcripts as the source material. Following a first-round RT-PCR that used HTBI primers, a second-round multiplex PCR was carried out. TCRdb re-called the multiplex PCR reads through MiXCR, storing one row per CDR3 protein. The repertoire holds a few hundred thousand distinct CDR3 sequences, 35% to 45% seen once, with 3.5% to 5% in the top ten. Sequencing was carried out using peripheral blood or thyroid tissue (not recorded which). The receptors shown here come from an adult man with Graves' hyperthyroidism.

This clonotype was seen repeatedly, ten times or more. The CDR3, as DNA: TGTGCCAGTAGTATAAGTCGTTCAATTGGGCAGCCCCAGCATTTT. Protein: CASSISRSIGQPQHF. The chain has TRBV19 and TRBJ1-5; D call uncertain. CDR1 and CDR2 from the germline V gene are LNHDA and SQIVND (reference sequence). V shed 2 bases and J shed 7 bases, with 15 bases lying between them. The CDR3 spans 15 residues.

This clonotype was picked up a small number of times. The chain has TRBV18 and TRBJ2-7; D possibly corresponds to TRBD2 (5 bases). This CDR3 contains 15 residues. Per the germline V gene, CDR1 is KGHSH and CDR2 is LQKENI. Trimming left V 0 bases short and J 4 bases short, with 13 bases between. CDR3 nucleotide sequence: TGTGCCAGCTCACCACCGACCGGACGGGGTTACGAGCAGTACTTC. Its protein is CASSPPTGRGYEQYF. The full variable domain, with the rest looked up from reference TRBV18 and TRBJ2-7, is NAGVMQNPRHLVRRRGQEARLRCSPMKGHSHVYWYRQLPEEGLKFMVYLQKENIIDESGMPKERFSAEFPKEGPSILRIQQVVRGDSAAYFCASSPPTGRGYEQYFGPGTRLTVT.

Ten or more counts support this clonotype. V usage is TRBV6-6 and J usage is TRBJ1-5; the D gene is possibly TRBD1 (5 bases). The CDR3 is 16 amino acids. Germline-derived CDR1 and CDR2 are MNHNY and SVGAGI (reference sequence). V shed 2 bases and J shed 2 bases, with 13 bases lying between them. The CDR3 coding sequence is TGTGCCAGCAGTTACCCCACGATAGGGGGCAATCAGCCCCAGCATTTT. This codes for CASSYPTIGGNQPQHF.